This TCR beta chain was found in a study of blood T cell repertoires in COVID-19. This clone came up a few times. In the authors' methods: Amplifying reference gene primers gave estimates of nucleated cell counts. Generated by immunoSEQ multiplex PCR, the TCRdb table keeps only in-frame clones and is missing some. V, J and clone size are those of that table, while D and trimming were read from the DNA. There are about 110,000 clones in the sample; around 79% occur only once, and roughly 17% lies in the top ten. The V gene end was trimmed by 6 bases and the J gene end by 5 bases; junction bases not matched to a gene: 7. CDR3 length equals 13 residues. Germline V gene lookup returns CDR1 SGHNT and CDR2 YYREEE (reference sequence).

V gene TRBV5-4 combines with J gene TRBJ2-7; 8 bases are shared with TRBD1. The source material was peripheral blood. The receptor comes from a woman older than 75 with active or convalescent COVID-19. The CDR3 nucleotides read TGTGCCAGCACCCGGACAGGGTATCACGAGCAGTACTTC. It translates to CASTRTGYHEQYF.